This T cell receptor (beta chain) was identified in a study of response to subunit inactivated influenza vaccine. The CDR3 extends over 11 amino acids. TCRdb passed the RT-PCR reads through MiXCR, listing each CDR3 protein once. Among about 540,000 distinct CDR3 sequences, approximately 24% were seen once, and the ten largest hold roughly 2.8%. These data were also reused for a study on T cells expressing NK-cell markers. That paper notes: Template switching by 5'RACE with UMIs generated the TCR beta cDNA.

The sample here was CD4+ T cells sorted from PBMCs, taken about 11 days after vaccination. The clonotype was recovered from a man in his fifties who received an inactivated influenza vaccine. The chain combines TRBV21-1 with TRBJ2-1; whether TRBD1, the table's D call, matches the DNA was not checked. TRBV21-1 is labeled a pseudogene. In nucleotides, the CDR3 is TGTGCCAGCAGCCGAATGACAGGGGGCTTCTTC. Amino acid sequence: CASSRMTGGFF.